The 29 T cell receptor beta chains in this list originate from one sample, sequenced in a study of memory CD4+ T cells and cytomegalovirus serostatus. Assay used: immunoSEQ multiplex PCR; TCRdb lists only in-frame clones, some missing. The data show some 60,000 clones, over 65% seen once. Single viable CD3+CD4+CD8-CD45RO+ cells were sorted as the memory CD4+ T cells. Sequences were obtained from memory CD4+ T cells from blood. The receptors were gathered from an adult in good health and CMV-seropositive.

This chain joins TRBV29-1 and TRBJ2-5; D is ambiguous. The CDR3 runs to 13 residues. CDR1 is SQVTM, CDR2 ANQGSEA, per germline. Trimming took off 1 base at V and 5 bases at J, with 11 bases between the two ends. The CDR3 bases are TGCAGCGTTGAAGTTATTATAGCTGAGACCCAGTACTTC. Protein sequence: CSVEVIIAETQYF.

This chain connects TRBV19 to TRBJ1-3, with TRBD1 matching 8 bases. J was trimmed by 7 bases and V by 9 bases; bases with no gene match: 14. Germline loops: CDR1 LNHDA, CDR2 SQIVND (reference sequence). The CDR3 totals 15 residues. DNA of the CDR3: TGTGCCAGCAACGCCGGACAGGGAATCGGTAACACCATATATTTT. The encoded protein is CASNAGQGIGNTIYF.

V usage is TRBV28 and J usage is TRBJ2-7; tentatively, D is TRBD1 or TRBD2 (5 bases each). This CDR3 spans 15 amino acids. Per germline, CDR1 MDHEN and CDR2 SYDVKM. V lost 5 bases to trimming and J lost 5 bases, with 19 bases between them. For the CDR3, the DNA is TGTGCCAGCAGTCCCACAGCGGCGCCCAGGGACGAGCAGTACTTC. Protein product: CASSPTAAPRDEQYF.

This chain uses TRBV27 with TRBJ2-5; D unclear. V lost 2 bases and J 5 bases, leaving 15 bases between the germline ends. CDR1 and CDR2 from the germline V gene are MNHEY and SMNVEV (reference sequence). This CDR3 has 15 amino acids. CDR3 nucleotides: TGTGCCAGCAGTTTAAAGGCCTTAGGTTGGGAGACCCAGTACTTC. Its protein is CASSLKALGWETQYF.

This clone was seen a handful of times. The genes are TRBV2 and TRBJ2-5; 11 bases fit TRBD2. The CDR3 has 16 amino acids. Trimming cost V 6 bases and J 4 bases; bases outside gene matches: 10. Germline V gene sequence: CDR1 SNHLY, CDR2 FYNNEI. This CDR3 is CASSIRSGRVGETQYF. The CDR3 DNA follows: TGTGCCAGCAGCATTCGTAGCGGGAGGGTGGGAGAGACCCAGTACTTC. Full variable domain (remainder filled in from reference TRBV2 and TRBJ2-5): EPEVTQTPSHQVTQMGQEVILRCVPISNHLYFYWYRQILGQKVEFLVSFYNNEISEKSEIFDDQFSVERPDGSNFTLKIRSTKLEDSAMYFCASSIRSGRVGETQYFGPGTRLLVL.

CDR3 sequence (DNA): TGTGCCACCAGCATGGGGGGAGGAAGAGGCACCGGGGAGCTGTTTTTT. It is translated as CATSMGGGRGTGELFF. This rearrangement joins TRBV15 to TRBJ2-2; D possibly corresponds to TRBD2 (6 bases). The V end lost 4 bases, the J end lost 4 bases, and 16 bases lay between the germline ends. The germline V gene encodes CDR1 LNHNV and CDR2 YYDKDF (reference sequence). The CDR3 runs 16 residues.

CDR3 protein: CALNPPGGSSYEQYF. The DNA of the CDR3 is TGTGCCCTAAACCCCCCGGGAGGGAGCTCCTACGAGCAGTACTTC. The chain is built from TRBV19 and TRBJ2-7; 8 positions match TRBD2. Germline CDR1 LNHDA, CDR2 SQIVND (reference sequence). With V trimmed by 11 bases and J by 0 bases, 12 bases remained unmatched. This CDR3 comprises 15 residues. Based on the CDR3 plus reference TRBV19 and TRBJ2-7, the full variable domain is DGGITQSPKYLFRKEGQNVTLSCEQNLNHDAMYWYRQDPGQGLRLIYYSQIVNDFQKGDIAEGYSVSREKKESFPLTVTSAQKNPTAFYLCALNPPGGSSYEQYFGPGTRLTVT.

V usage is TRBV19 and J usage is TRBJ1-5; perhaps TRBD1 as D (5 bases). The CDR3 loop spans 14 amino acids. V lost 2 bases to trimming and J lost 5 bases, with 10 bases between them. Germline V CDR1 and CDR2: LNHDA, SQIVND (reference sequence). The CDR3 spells CASSIYGGYQPQHF. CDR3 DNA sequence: TGTGCCAGTAGTATATATGGGGGGTATCAGCCCCAGCATTTT.

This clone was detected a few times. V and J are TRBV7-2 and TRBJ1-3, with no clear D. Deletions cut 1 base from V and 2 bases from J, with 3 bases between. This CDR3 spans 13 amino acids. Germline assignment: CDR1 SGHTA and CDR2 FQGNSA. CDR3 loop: CASSLGPGNTIYF. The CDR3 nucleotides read TGTGCCAGCAGCTTAGGTCCTGGAAACACCATATATTTT.

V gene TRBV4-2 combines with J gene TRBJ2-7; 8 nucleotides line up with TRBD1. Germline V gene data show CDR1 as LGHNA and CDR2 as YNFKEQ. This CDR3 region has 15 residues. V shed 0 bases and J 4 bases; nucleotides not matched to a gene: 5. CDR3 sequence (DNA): TGTGCCAGCAGCCAAGAAGGAAACAGGGGGTACGAGCAGTACTTC. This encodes CASSQEGNRGYEQYF.

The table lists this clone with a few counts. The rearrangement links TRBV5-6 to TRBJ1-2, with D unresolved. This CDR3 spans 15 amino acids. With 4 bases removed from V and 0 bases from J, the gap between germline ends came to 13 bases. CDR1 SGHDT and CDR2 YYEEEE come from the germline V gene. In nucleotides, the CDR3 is TGTGCCAGCAGCGGGCTGGGCGGAGCTAACTATGGCTACACCTTC. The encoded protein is CASSGLGGANYGYTF. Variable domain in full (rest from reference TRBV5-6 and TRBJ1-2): DAGVTQSPTHLIKTRGQQVTLRCSPKSGHDTVSWYQQALGQGPQFIFQYYEEEERQRGNFPDRFSGHQFPNYSSELNVNALLLGDSALYLCASSGLGGANYGYTFGSGTRLTVV.

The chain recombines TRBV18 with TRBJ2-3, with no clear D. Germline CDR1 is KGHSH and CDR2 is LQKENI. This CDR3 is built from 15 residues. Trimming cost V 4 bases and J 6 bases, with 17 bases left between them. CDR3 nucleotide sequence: TGTGCCAGCTCACTGATGGACCCGGCTCAGGATACGCAGTATTTT. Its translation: CASSLMDPAQDTQYF.

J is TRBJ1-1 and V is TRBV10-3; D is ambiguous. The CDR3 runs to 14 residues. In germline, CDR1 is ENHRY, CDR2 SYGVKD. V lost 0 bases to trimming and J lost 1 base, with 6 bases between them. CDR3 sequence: CAISESGGNTEAFF. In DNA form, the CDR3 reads TGTGCCATCAGTGAGTCCGGCGGGAACACTGAAGCTTTCTTT.

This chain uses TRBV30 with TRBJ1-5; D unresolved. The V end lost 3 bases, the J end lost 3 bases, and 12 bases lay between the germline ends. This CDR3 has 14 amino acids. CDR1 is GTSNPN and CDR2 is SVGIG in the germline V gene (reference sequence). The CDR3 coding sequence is TGTGCCTGGAGAGAGGACGTCCCCAATCAGCCCCAGCATTTT. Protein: CAWREDVPNQPQHF.

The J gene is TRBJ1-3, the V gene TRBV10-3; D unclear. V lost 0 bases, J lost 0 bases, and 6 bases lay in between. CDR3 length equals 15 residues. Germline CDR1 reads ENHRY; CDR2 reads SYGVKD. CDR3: CAISESGTSGNTIYF. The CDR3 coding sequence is TGTGCCATCAGTGAGTCAGGAACCTCTGGAAACACCATATATTTT.

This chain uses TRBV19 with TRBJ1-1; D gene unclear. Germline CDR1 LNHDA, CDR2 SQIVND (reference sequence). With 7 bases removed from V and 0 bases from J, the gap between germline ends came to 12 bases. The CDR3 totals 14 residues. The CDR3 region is CASMLAIMNTEAFF. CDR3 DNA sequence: TGTGCCAGTATGCTCGCGATCATGAACACTGAAGCTTTCTTT.

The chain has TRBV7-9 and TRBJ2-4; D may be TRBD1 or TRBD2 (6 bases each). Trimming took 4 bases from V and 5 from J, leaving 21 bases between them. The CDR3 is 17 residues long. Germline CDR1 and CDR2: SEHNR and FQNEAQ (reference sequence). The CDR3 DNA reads TGTGCCAGCAGCTCACGTGTGGGGGGCGCGACTCAAAACATTCAGTACTTC. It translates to CASSSRVGGATQNIQYF.

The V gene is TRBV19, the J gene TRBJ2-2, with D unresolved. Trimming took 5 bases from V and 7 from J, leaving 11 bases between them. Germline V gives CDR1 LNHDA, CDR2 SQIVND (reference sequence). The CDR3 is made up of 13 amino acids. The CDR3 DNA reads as TGTGCCAGTAGTCTCCAGCTGGTCGGGGAGCTGTTTTTT. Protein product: CASSLQLVGELFF.

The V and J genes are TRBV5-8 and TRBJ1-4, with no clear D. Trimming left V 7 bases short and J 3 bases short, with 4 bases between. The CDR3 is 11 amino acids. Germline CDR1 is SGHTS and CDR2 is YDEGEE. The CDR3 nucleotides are TGTGCCAGCCTCGCTAATGAAAAACTGTTTTTT. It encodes CASLANEKLFF.

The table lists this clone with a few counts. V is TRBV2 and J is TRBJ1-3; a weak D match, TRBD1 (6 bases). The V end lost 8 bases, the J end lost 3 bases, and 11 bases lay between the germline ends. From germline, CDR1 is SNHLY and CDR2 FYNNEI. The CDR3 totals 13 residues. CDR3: CASAQTGGNTIYF. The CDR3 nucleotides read TGTGCCAGCGCCCAGACAGGTGGAAACACCATATATTTT. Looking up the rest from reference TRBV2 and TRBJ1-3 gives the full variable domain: EPEVTQTPSHQVTQMGQEVILRCVPISNHLYFYWYRQILGQKVEFLVSFYNNEISEKSEIFDDQFSVERPDGSNFTLKIRSTKLEDSAMYFCASAQTGGNTIYFGEGSWLTVV.

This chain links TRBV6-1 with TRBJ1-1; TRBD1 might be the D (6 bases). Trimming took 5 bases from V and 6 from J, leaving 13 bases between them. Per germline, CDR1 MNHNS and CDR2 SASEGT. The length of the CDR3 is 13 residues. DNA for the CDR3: TGTGCCAGCAGTACGGAAGGGGGAGCTGAAGCTTTCTTT. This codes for CASSTEGGAEAFF.

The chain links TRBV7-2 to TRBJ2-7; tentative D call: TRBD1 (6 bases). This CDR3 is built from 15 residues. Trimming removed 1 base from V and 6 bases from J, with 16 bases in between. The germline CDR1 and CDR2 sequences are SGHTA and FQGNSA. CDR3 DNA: TGTGCCAGCAGCTTAGTGGGCAGGGGATCCAGCGAGCAGTACTTC. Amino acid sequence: CASSLVGRGSSEQYF.

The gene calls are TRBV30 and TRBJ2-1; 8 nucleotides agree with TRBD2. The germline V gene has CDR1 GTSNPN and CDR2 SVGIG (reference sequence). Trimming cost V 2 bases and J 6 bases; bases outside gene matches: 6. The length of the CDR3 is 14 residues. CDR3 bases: TGTGCCTGGAGTCCGGGACTAGTCCTCAATGAGCAGTTCTTC. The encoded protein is CAWSPGLVLNEQFF.

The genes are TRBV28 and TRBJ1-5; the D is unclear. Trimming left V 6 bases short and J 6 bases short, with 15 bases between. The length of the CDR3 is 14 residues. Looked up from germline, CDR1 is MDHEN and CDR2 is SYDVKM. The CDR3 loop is CASRSGNRVQPQHF. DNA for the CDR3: TGTGCCAGCAGATCTGGGAATCGAGTTCAGCCCCAGCATTTT.

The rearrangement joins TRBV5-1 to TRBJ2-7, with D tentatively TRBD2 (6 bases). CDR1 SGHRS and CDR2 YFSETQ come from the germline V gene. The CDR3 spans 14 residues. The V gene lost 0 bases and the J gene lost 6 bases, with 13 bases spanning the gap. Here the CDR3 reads CASSLGTAAGEQYF. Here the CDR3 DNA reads TGCGCCAGCAGCTTGGGTACAGCAGCGGGCGAGCAGTACTTC.

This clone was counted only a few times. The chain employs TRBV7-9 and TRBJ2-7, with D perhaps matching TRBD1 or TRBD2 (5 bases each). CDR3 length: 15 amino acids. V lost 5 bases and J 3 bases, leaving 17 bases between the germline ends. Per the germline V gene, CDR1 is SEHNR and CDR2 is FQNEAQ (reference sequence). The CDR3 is CASSASGRPNYEQYF. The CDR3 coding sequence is TGTGCCAGCAGCGCCTCGGGACGTCCTAACTACGAGCAGTACTTC.

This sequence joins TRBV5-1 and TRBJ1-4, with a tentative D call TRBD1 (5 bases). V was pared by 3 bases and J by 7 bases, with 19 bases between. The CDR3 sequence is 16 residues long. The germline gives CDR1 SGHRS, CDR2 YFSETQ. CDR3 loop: CASSYAPGRGTEKLFF. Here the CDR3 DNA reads TGCGCCAGCAGCTACGCCCCGGGACGGGGAACTGAAAAACTGTTTTTT.

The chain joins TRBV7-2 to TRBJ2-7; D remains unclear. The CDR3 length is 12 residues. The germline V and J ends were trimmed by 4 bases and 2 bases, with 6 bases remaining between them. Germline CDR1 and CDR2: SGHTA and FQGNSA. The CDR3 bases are TGTGCCAGCAGCTGGAACCCCTACGAGCAGTACTTC. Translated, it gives CASSWNPYEQYF. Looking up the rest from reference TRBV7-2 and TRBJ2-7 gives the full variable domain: GAGVSQSPSNKVTEKGKDVELRCDPISGHTALYWYRQSLGQGLEFLIYFQGNSAPDKSGLPSDRFSAERTGGSVSTLTIQRTQQEDSAVYLCASSWNPYEQYFGPGTRLTVT.

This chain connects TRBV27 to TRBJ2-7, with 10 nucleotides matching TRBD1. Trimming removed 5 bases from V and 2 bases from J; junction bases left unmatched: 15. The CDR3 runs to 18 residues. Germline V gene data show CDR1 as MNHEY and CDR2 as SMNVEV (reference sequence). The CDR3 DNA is TGTGCCAGCAGTCGACAGGGGGCTCACCGCTCACCGACCTACGAGCAGTACTTC. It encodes CASSRQGAHRSPTYEQYF.